Following are 11 T cell receptor beta chains from one sample sequenced in a study of T cells in Graves' hyperthyroidism and ophthalmopathy. Amplified regions were TCR beta CDR3 sequences from RNA transcripts. HTBI primers drove first-round RT-PCR of the TCR CDR3. TCRdb processed the multiplex PCR reads anew with MiXCR; each CDR3 protein has one entry. The sample contains around 250,000 distinct CDR3 sequences, about 15% of which appear only once. Sequencing was performed on blood. These receptors were obtained from a woman aged 40 to 55 with Graves' hyperthyroidism that later progressed to Graves' ophthalmopathy.

This clonotype occurred many times. The gene calls are TRBV18 and TRBJ2-7, with 9 bases fitting TRBD1. The CDR3 is 15 amino acids. Germline V gives CDR1 KGHSH, CDR2 LQKENI. The V and J ends lost 4 bases and 4 bases, in that order; junction bases with no gene match: 8. CDR3 sequence: CASSRLGTGWYEQYF. The CDR3 bases are TGTGCCAGCTCACGGCTGGGGACAGGGTGGTACGAGCAGTACTTC. Based on the CDR3 plus reference TRBV18 and TRBJ2-7, the full variable domain is NAGVMQNPRHLVRRRGQEARLRCSPMKGHSHVYWYRQLPEEGLKFMVYLQKENIIDESGMPKERFSAEFPKEGPSILRIQQVVRGDSAAYFCASSRLGTGWYEQYFGPGTRLTVT.

This clonotype was recorded at least ten times. The rearrangement joins TRBV12-3 or TRBV12-4 to TRBJ2-5; tentative D call: TRBD1 (7 bases). This CDR3 contains 16 residues. V was cut by 2 bases and J by 3 bases, with 16 bases left in between. CDR3 amino acids: CASSLSGGGLKETQYF. CDR3 DNA sequence: TGTGCCAGCAGTTTATCAGGGGGAGGCCTCAAAGAGACCCAGTACTTC.

This clonotype was seen more than once but under ten times. The chain carries TRBV5-1 and TRBJ1-6; D might be TRBD1 (5 bases). The CDR3 spans 15 residues. V dropped 4 bases and J dropped 1 base, with 9 bases sitting between them. The germline gives CDR1 SGHRS, CDR2 YFSETQ. CDR3 nucleotide sequence: TGCGCCAGCAGCCCACAGGAGTCCTATAATTCACCCCTCCACTTT. Translating it yields CASSPQESYNSPLHF. The variable domain in full, with the rest retrieved from reference TRBV5-1 and TRBJ1-6, is KAGVTQTPRYLIKTRGQQVTLSCSPISGHRSVSWYQQTPGQGLQFLFEYFSETQRNKGNFPGRFSGRQFSNSRSEMNVSTLELGDSALYLCASSPQESYNSPLHFGNGTRLTVT.

The rearrangement links TRBV5-1 to TRBJ2-1; D unresolved. The CDR3 spans 14 residues. The V end lost 4 bases, the J end lost 6 bases, and 14 bases lay between the germline ends. Germline CDR1 SGHRS, CDR2 YFSETQ. The CDR3 spells CASSLVSSINEQFF. As DNA, the CDR3 is TGCGCCAGCAGCCTGGTTTCTTCTATCAATGAGCAGTTCTTC. Using reference TRBV5-1 and TRBJ2-1 for the parts outside the CDR3, the full variable domain is KAGVTQTPRYLIKTRGQQVTLSCSPISGHRSVSWYQQTPGQGLQFLFEYFSETQRNKGNFPGRFSGRQFSNSRSEMNVSTLELGDSALYLCASSLVSSINEQFFGPGTRLTVL.

Ten or more counts support this clonotype. The chain uses TRBV11-3 and TRBJ2-1; TRBD1 aligns across 10 bases. From germline, CDR1 is SGHNT and CDR2 YENEEA. V lost 3 bases to trimming and J lost 7 bases; unmatched junction nucleotides: 6. This CDR3 is built from 15 residues. The DNA of the CDR3 is TGTGCCAGCAGCTTCAGGACAGGGGGAAATAATGAGCAGTTCTTC. Translated: CASSFRTGGNNEQFF.

The sample holds many counts of this clonotype. The chain is built from TRBV5-1 and TRBJ1-1; D is ambiguous. Germline values: CDR1 SGHRS, CDR2 YFSETQ. The ends were cut back, 6 bases at V and 2 bases at J, with 11 bases in the middle. The CDR3 consists of 13 residues. The chain's CDR3 is CASKGPENTEAFF. The CDR3 nucleotides are TGCGCCAGCAAAGGTCCAGAAAACACTGAAGCTTTCTTT.

This clonotype was seen at least ten times. DNA of the CDR3: TGTGCCAGCAGCCTAGAGGGGACAGCGCACTCTGGGGCCAACGTCCTGACTTTC. This translates into CASSLEGTAHSGANVLTF. The rearrangement uses TRBV3-1 and TRBJ2-6, with 7 bases lining up with TRBD1. V dropped 4 bases and J dropped 0; count of bases not matched to a gene: 9. Germline V gene data show CDR1 as LGHDT and CDR2 as YNNKEL (reference sequence). The CDR3 contains 18 residues.

This clonotype was detected ten times or more. The V call is TRBV25-1, the J call TRBJ1-1; TRBD1 aligns across 7 bases. J was trimmed by 1 base and V by 5 bases; bases with no gene match: 7. CDR1 is MGHDK, CDR2 SYGVNS, per germline. The CDR3 runs 15 residues. The CDR3 protein is CASSPYRGENTEAFF. The CDR3 DNA follows: TGTGCCAGCAGTCCCTACAGGGGCGAGAACACTGAAGCTTTCTTT.

This clonotype was seen ten or more times. The gene calls are TRBV30 and TRBJ2-1, with 9 bases matching TRBD2. With 2 bases clipped from V and 7 bases from J, the junction kept 0 bases outside the gene matches. This CDR3 contains 12 residues. Germline values: CDR1 GTSNPN, CDR2 SVGIG (reference sequence). As DNA, the CDR3 is TGTGCCTGGAGTCTAGCGGGAAATGAGCAGTTCTTC. This sequence encodes CAWSLAGNEQFF.

In its sample, this clonotype was seen once. This clone may be a read error of a much larger clone one base away. The CDR3 nucleotides are TGTGCCTGGAGTCTACGGGGACACACCATATATTTT. As protein: CAWSLRGHTIYF. The genes are TRBV30 and TRBJ1-3; tentative D call: TRBD1 (5 bases). The CDR3 consists of 12 residues. V was clipped by 2 bases and J by 8 bases, with 10 bases between them. Germline values: CDR1 GTSNPN, CDR2 SVGIG (reference sequence).

This clonotype was counted a few times. The chain joins TRBV20-1 to TRBJ2-1, with 11 bases matching TRBD2. Unmatched junction bases numbered 15, after V lost 5 bases and J lost 3 bases. The CDR3 length is 18 residues. CDR1 is DFQATT, CDR2 SNEGSKA, per germline (reference sequence). The CDR3 sequence: CSALTGLAAPFNYNEQFF. In DNA form, the CDR3 reads TGCAGTGCTTTGACGGGACTAGCGGCCCCCTTCAACTACAATGAGCAGTTCTTC.